This T cell receptor (beta chain) originates from a study of early T cells in non-severe SARS-CoV-2 infection. About the research overall: With bulk RNA from unsorted whole blood as input, sequencing yielded unpaired chains.

Individual cDNA molecules carried attached unique molecular identifiers. MiXCR, applied by TCRdb to the 5' RACE reads, yields one record per CDR3 protein. Of tens of thousands of distinct CDR3 sequences listed, approximately 12% were seen once; the top ten hold roughly 4.5%. CDR3 size: 15 residues. V was trimmed by 0 bases and J by 4 bases, leaving 11 bases between them. Per the germline V gene, CDR1 is SGDLS and CDR2 is YYNGEE. Study-level results: The matching step, a VDJdb search, favored anti-spike CD8 responses and missed private and CD4 specificities.

This clonotype was recorded only once. What it binds is unknown. The sample in question was whole blood, obtained at baseline. The receptor was isolated from an adult who was a healthcare worker with PCR-confirmed SARS-CoV-2 infection or an uninfected control (not recorded which). This chain uses TRBV9 with TRBJ1-5, with unresolved D. CDR3 DNA sequence: TGTGCCAGCAGCGTAGACGGCACTCGGAATCAGCCCCAGCATTTT. This gives the protein CASSVDGTRNQPQHF.